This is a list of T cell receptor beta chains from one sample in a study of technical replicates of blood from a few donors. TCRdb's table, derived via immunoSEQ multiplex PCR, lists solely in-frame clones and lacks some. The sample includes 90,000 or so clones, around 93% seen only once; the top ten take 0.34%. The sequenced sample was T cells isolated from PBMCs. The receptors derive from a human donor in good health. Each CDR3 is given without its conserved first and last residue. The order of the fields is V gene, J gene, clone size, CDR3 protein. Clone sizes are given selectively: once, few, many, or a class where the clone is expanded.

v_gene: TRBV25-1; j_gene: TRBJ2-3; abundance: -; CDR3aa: ASSEVGLASTDTQY
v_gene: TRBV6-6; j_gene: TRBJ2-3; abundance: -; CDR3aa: ASSLLAGRADTQY
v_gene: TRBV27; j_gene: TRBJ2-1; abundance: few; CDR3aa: ATSVSEAYEQF
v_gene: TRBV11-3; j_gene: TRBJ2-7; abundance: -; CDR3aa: ASSFGTGAYEQY
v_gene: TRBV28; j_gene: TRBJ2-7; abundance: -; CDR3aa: ASSLRLAGAYEQY
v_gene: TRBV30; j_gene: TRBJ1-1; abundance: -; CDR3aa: AWSALLEEWAF
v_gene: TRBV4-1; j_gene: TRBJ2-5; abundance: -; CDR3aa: ASSQGRTQETQY
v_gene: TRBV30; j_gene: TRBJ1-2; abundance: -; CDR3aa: AWSETDNYGYT
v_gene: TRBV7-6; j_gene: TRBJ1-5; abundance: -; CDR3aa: ASSLADRGYQPQH
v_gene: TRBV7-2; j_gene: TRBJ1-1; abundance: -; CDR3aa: ASSLYEHLPSEAF
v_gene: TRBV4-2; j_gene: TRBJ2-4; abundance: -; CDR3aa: ASSPGTENIQY
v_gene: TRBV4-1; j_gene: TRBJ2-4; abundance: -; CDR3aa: ASSQELREAKNIQY
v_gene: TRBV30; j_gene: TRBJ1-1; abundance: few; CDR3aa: AWSLTRGIEFPKAF
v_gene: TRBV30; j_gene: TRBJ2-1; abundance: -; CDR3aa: AWNTYNEQF
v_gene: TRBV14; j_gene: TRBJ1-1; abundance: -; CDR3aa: ASSQGPLGAF
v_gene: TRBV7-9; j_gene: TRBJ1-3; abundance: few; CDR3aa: ASSLDSYSGNTIY
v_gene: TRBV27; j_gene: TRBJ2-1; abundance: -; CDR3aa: ASSLFYGTASL
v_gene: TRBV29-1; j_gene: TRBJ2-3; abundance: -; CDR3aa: SVEDPPGLAGWEDTQY
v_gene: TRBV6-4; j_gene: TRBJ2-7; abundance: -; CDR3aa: ASSAGTSGLYEQY
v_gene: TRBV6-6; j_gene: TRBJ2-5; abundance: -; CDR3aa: ASSYMTQETQY
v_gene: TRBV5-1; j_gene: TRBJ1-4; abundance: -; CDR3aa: ASSLGRQVKEEKLF
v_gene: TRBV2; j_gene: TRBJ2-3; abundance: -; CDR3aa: ASSERPGVGDTQY
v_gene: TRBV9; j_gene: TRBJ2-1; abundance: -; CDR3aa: ASSRGNEQF
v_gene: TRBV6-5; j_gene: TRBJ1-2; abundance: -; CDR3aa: ASSPLSGPYGYT
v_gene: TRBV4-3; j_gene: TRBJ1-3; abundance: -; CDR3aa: ASSQTQSSSGNTIY
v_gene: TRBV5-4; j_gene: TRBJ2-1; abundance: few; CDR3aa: ASSGSGSYNEQF
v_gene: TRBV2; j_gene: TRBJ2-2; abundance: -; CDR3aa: ASKMTSWELF
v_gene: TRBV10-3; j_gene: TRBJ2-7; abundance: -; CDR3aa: AISENPGSPYEQY
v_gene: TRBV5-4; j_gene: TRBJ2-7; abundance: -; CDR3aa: ASSVDLSDYEQY
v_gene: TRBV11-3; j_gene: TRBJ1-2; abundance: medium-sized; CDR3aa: ASSSEGARGSYGYT
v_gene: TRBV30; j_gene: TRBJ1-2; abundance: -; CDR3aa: AWSGGLTNYGYT
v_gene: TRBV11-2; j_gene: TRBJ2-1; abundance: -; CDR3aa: ASSRTGGSGTYNEQF
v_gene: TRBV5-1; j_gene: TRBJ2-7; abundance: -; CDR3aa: ASSRDSAYEQY
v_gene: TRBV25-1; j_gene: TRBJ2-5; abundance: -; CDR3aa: ASSEGQGAKRLPY
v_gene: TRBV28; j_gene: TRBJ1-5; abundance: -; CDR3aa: ASIRVLSNQPQH
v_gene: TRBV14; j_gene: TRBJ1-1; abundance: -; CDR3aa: ASSPLDSTEAF
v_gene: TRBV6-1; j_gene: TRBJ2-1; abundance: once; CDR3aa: ACNPGLAGESEQF
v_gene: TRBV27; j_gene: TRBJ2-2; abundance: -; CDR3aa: ASTGTSNTGELF
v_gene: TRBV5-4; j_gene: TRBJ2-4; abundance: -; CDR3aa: ASSQGAKNIQY
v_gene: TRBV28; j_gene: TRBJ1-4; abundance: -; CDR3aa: ASSLAANRGPSEKLF
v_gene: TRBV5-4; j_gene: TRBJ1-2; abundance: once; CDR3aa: ASSLGQGDNYGYT
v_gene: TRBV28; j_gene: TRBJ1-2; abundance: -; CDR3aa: ATRTGANYGYT
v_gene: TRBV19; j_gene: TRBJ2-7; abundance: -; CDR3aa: ASSITTFYEQY
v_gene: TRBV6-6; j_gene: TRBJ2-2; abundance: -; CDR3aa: ASSYAGGHTGELF
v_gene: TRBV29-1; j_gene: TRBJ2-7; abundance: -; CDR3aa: SVTGTGVNEQY
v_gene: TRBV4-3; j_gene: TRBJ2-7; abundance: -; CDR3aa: ASSQGLGTNSYEQY
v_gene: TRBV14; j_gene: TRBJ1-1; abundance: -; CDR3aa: ASSHGTPWNTEAF
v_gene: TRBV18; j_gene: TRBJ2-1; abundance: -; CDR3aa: ASSPRIGTAINEQF
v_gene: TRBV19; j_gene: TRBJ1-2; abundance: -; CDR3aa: ASSISRRIQGNYGYT
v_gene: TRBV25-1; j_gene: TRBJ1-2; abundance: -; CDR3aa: ASIKTLGQGIYGYT
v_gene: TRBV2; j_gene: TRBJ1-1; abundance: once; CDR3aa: ASRGTSRGNTEAF
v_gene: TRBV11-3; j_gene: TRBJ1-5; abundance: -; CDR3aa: ASSPDNNQPQH
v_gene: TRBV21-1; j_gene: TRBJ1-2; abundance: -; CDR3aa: ASSNVQAIYGYT
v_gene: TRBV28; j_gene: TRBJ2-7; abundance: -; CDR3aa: ASSRDSAYEQY
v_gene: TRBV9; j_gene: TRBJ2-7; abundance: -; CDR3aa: ASSGGVGTNEQY
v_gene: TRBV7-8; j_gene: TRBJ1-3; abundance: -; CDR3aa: ASSSSRQGGNTIY
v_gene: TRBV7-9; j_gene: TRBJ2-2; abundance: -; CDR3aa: ASSFSENTGELF
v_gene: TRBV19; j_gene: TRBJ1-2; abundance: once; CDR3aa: ASIRAAGNGYT
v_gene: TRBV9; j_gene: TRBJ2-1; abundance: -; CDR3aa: ASSPGTMRNEQF
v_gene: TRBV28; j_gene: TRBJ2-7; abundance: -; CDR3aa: ASSFPRQGGSYEQY